Listed here are 28 T cell receptor beta chains from one sample, sequenced in a study of beta chain features in type 1 diabetes. Every isolated RNA sample was fully reverse transcribed, so sequencing captured expressed TCRB transcripts. TCRdb's copy holds only in-frame clones and misses some; the assay was immunoSEQ multiplex PCR. This sample carries around 260,000 clones, around 24% of them seen once, and the ten largest clones take 0.012%. No cognate antigen is known for these TCRs. Study-wide results and caveats: In every one of the four CD4+ subsets, TCRB CDR3s were moderately but significantly shorter in Type 1 diabetes patients.

The sequencing sample was made of naive CD4+ T cells from blood. These receptors were taken from a woman under 40 with type 1 diabetes.

CDR3 bases: TGTGCCAGCAGTCCAAGACTTGTTAGTGGCTACACCTTC. Its translation: CASSPRLVSGYTF. The chain has TRBV27 and TRBJ1-2; D not resolved. This CDR3 has 13 residues. The germline V gene has CDR1 MNHEY and CDR2 SMNVEV (reference sequence). V lost 5 bases, J lost 7 bases, and 14 bases lay in between.

This sequence joins TRBV4-1 and TRBJ2-7, with D perhaps TRBD2 (5 bases). CDR3 length: 14 amino acids. V lost 0 bases and J 5 bases, leaving 11 bases between the germline ends. CDR1 is MGHRA and CDR2 is YSYEKL in the germline V gene. In nucleotides, the CDR3 is TGCGCCAGCAGCCAAGAGTCTAGCAGCGACGAGCAGTACTTC. It codes for CASSQESSSDEQYF.

The chain has TRBV30 and TRBJ2-7; 10 bases align to TRBD2. The ends lost 0 bases at V and 7 bases at J; junction bases unmatched: 18. Germline V gene data show CDR1 as GTSNPN and CDR2 as SVGIG (reference sequence). CDR3 length: 18 amino acids. CDR3 DNA sequence: TGTGCCTGGAGTGTCGGGGGGCTAGCGGGAGCACTAGCTTTAGAGCAGTACTTC. Its translation: CAWSVGGLAGALALEQYF.

This clone showed up just a few times. J is TRBJ1-5 and V is TRBV15; 11 bases line up with TRBD1. The CDR3 sequence is 15 residues long. With V trimmed by 0 bases and J by 7 bases, 2 bases remained unmatched. Per germline, CDR1 LNHNV and CDR2 YYDKDF (reference sequence). This CDR3 reads CATSRDGTGGQPQHF. In DNA, the CDR3 is TGTGCCACCAGCAGAGATGGGACAGGGGGACAGCCCCAGCATTTT.

This clone was seen only a few times. V gene TRBV2 combines with J gene TRBJ2-1; a possible D gene is TRBD2 (6 bases). V was cut by 4 bases and J by 6 bases, with 19 bases left in between. This CDR3 region has 16 residues. From germline, CDR1 is SNHLY and CDR2 FYNNEI. The CDR3 DNA is TGTGCCAGCAGTGGCTACGGGACGTGGGGGGTCAATGAGCAGTTCTTC. Its protein is CASSGYGTWGVNEQFF.

This clone has a handful of counts. The V call is TRBV2, the J call TRBJ1-3; D gene unclear. V lost 0 bases to trimming and J lost 0 bases, with 6 bases between them. Germline V CDR1 and CDR2: SNHLY, FYNNEI. The CDR3 spans 15 residues. The CDR3 spells CASSEADYSGNTIYF. CDR3 in DNA: TGTGCCAGCAGTGAAGCGGACTACTCTGGAAACACCATATATTTT.

The chain recombines TRBV29-1 with TRBJ1-2; D unresolved. Per germline, CDR1 SQVTM and CDR2 ANQGSEA. The length of the CDR3 is 11 residues. V lost 7 bases, J lost 6 bases, and 12 bases lay in between. The CDR3 nucleotides read TGCAGCGGCCAGGTGGGCGATGGCTACACCTTC. Protein product: CSGQVGDGYTF.

This chain connects TRBV4-1 to TRBJ2-3; TRBD2 aligns across 9 bases. This CDR3 has 16 amino acids. CDR1 MGHRA and CDR2 YSYEKL come from the germline V gene. Unmatched junction bases numbered 3, after V lost 1 base and J lost 1 base. The CDR3 bases are TGCGCCAGCAGCCAAGTGTTAGCGGGAGGCACAGATACGCAGTATTTT. As protein: CASSQVLAGGTDTQYF.

V usage is TRBV2 and J usage is TRBJ1-4, with D possibly matching TRBD1 (5 bases). Germline assignment: CDR1 SNHLY and CDR2 FYNNEI. Trimming shortened V by 11 bases and J by 13 bases, and 26 bases separated the two germline ends. The length of the CDR3 is 14 residues. The DNA of the CDR3 is TGTGCCGCCGAAGGCGGACCTTTCCGTCAGGGACTGTTTTTT. Translation: CAAEGGPFRQGLFF.

There are a few counts of this clone. The chain recombines TRBV13 with TRBJ2-4; 8 bases align to TRBD1. V shed 4 bases, J shed 0 bases, and the junction held 8 bases outside the gene matches. The CDR3 runs 17 residues. Germline CDR1 and CDR2: PRHDT and FYEKMQ (reference sequence). The CDR3 sequence: CASSSPTGGLAKNIQYF. The DNA for the CDR3 is TGTGCCAGCAGCTCACCCACAGGGGGACTAGCCAAAAACATTCAGTACTTC.

This chain uses TRBV30 with TRBJ1-5, with 7 nucleotides matching TRBD1. CDR3 length: 16 amino acids. Germline CDR1 and CDR2: GTSNPN and SVGIG (reference sequence). The ends lost 1 base at V and 5 bases at J; junction bases unmatched: 11. The CDR3 nucleotides read TGTGCCTGGAGTGACTTCGGGACAGAAGGAGATCAGCCCCAGCATTTT. Amino acid sequence: CAWSDFGTEGDQPQHF.

J is TRBJ2-7 and V is TRBV7-2; TRBD1 agrees at 8 bases. The germline CDR1 and CDR2 sequences are SGHTA and FQGNSA. Trimming took 5 bases from V and 3 from J; bases not matched to a gene: 9. This CDR3 is built from 15 residues. CDR3 bases: TGTGCCAGCAGCGCATCCGGGACAGGCGACTACGAGCAGTACTTC. This translates into CASSASGTGDYEQYF. Full variable domain (remainder filled in from reference TRBV7-2 and TRBJ2-7): GAGVSQSPSNKVTEKGKDVELRCDPISGHTALYWYRQSLGQGLEFLIYFQGNSAPDKSGLPSDRFSAERTGGSVSTLTIQRTQQEDSAVYLCASSASGTGDYEQYFGPGTRLTVT.

The chain is built from TRBV28 and TRBJ2-3, with 8 bases fitting TRBD2. CDR1 and CDR2 (germline): MDHEN, SYDVKM. V lost 3 bases, J lost 4 bases, and 21 bases stayed unmatched. This CDR3 spans 20 amino acids. The CDR3 DNA sequence: TGTGCCAGCAGTTTTTTCGCCGGCCGGACTAGCAAAAGAGGGGCAGATACGCAGTATTTT. This sequence encodes CASSFFAGRTSKRGADTQYF.

A few counts support this clone. The genes are TRBV21-1 and TRBJ2-5; TRBD2 was called by the table and not checked on the DNA. TRBV21-1 counts as a pseudogene. The length of the CDR3 is 15 residues. This CDR3 reads CASSTQREERETQYF. CDR3 nucleotides: TGTGCCAGCAGCACGCAGCGGGAGGAGAGAGAGACCCAGTACTTC.

This sequence joins TRBV7-9 and TRBJ2-7; TRBD1 might be the D (7 bases). Germline-derived CDR1 and CDR2 are SEHNR and FQNEAQ (reference sequence). The CDR3 is 14 residues long. Trimming stripped 5 bases from V and 6 bases from J, with 17 bases between. CDR3 residues: CASSLEGTVAEQYF. For the CDR3, the DNA is TGTGCCAGCAGCCTGGAGGGGACAGTTGCCGAGCAGTACTTC.

The chain uses TRBV5-6 and TRBJ2-4, with TRBD2 identical over 10 bases. After removal of 0 bases from V and 1 base from J, the junction contained 4 bases not matched to a gene. Germline V gives CDR1 SGHDT, CDR2 YYEEEE. This CDR3 region has 17 residues. The CDR3 reads CASSLAGLAQAKNIQYF. The CDR3 region has the DNA TGTGCCAGCAGCTTGGCGGGACTAGCGCAGGCCAAAAACATTCAGTACTTC. Full variable domain (missing parts from reference TRBV5-6 and TRBJ2-4): DAGVTQSPTHLIKTRGQQVTLRCSPKSGHDTVSWYQQALGQGPQFIFQYYEEEERQRGNFPDRFSGHQFPNYSSELNVNALLLGDSALYLCASSLAGLAQAKNIQYFGAGTRLSVL.

The chain links TRBV30 to TRBJ2-2, with 9 bases matching TRBD2. CDR3 length: 15 amino acids. Germline V gene data show CDR1 as GTSNPN and CDR2 as SVGIG (reference sequence). Trimming removed 3 bases from V and 4 bases from J; junction bases left unmatched: 6. This chain's CDR3 is CAWRRATSGTGELFF. CDR3 bases: TGTGCCTGGAGGAGGGCGACTAGCGGCACCGGGGAGCTGTTTTTT.

The genes are TRBV2 and TRBJ1-2, with unresolved D. Per germline, CDR1 SNHLY and CDR2 FYNNEI. The CDR3 runs 15 residues. V dropped 6 bases and J dropped 0 bases, with 14 bases sitting between them. The CDR3, as DNA: TGTGCCAGCAGGGTTGAGGCGGTAGCTAACTATGGCTACACCTTC. Its protein is CASRVEAVANYGYTF.

This clone was picked up a small number of times. The CDR3 DNA reads TGCGCCAGCAGCTTGCAGGGACAGGGGGCTTTTGGCACTGAAGCTTTCTTT. It encodes CASSLQGQGAFGTEAFF. The gene calls are TRBV5-1 and TRBJ1-1; 12 nucleotides align to TRBD1. The CDR3 totals 17 residues. Germline CDR1 reads SGHRS; CDR2 reads YFSETQ. The J segment lost 4 bases and the V segment lost 1 base, leaving 8 bases of the junction unmatched.

This clone was found a few times. J is TRBJ2-6 and V is TRBV7-2, with D hard to call. Trimming took 3 bases from V and 0 from J, leaving 6 bases between them. CDR1 and CDR2 (germline): SGHTA, FQGNSA. This CDR3 has 15 amino acids. The CDR3 coding sequence is TGTGCCAGCAGCTTTCGGAGCTCTGGGGCCAACGTCCTGACTTTC. This codes for CASSFRSSGANVLTF.

V usage is TRBV2 and J usage is TRBJ2-7, with 10 bases that match TRBD1. Germline CDR1 is SNHLY and CDR2 is FYNNEI. J lost 3 bases, V lost 6 bases, and 8 bases had no gene match. The CDR3 consists of 15 residues. Here the CDR3 DNA reads TGTGCCAGCAGCCGACAGGGGGCGGCGAACTACGAGCAGTACTTC. Its protein product is CASSRQGAANYEQYF.

In this sample, this clone turned up a few times. The rearrangement uses TRBV10-3 and TRBJ1-1, with 9 bases identical to TRBD1. The CDR3 spans 14 residues. Unmatched junction bases numbered 2, after V lost 6 bases and J lost 0 bases. Germline V gives CDR1 ENHRY, CDR2 SYGVKD. CDR3 sequence (DNA): TGTGCCATCAGGGGGACAGGGATGAACACTGAAGCTTTCTTT. Encoded protein: CAIRGTGMNTEAFF.

V usage is TRBV5-1 and J usage is TRBJ2-1; possibly TRBD2 for D (5 bases). Germline loops: CDR1 SGHRS, CDR2 YFSETQ. The CDR3 loop spans 15 amino acids. V lost 5 bases, J lost 2 bases, and 14 bases lay in between. CDR3 nucleotides: TGCGCCAGCAGAGAACCGGGATCTCCCTACAATGAGCAGTTCTTC. Translation: CASREPGSPYNEQFF.

A note on this clone: This same CDR3 is encoded by further DNA sequences in the sample. Here the CDR3 DNA reads TGTGCCTGGCAGGGTCAAGAGACCCAGTACTTC. Its protein product is CAWQGQETQYF. This chain joins TRBV30 and TRBJ2-5; the D gene is possibly TRBD1 (5 bases). The CDR3 covers 11 residues. The V end lost 5 bases, the J end lost 2 bases, and 6 bases lay between the germline ends. Per germline, CDR1 GTSNPN and CDR2 SVGIG (reference sequence).

The chain is built from TRBV7-9 and TRBJ2-5; maybe TRBD2 (5 bases). CDR3 length: 11 amino acids. CDR1 and CDR2 (germline): SEHNR, FQNEAQ (reference sequence). Deletions cut 3 bases from V and 7 bases from J, with 6 bases between. The chain's CDR3 is CASSFSGTQYF. The DNA of the CDR3 is TGTGCCAGCAGCTTCAGCGGGACCCAGTACTTC. Complete variable domain (other parts from reference TRBV7-9 and TRBJ2-5): DTGVSQNPRHKITKRGQNVTFRCDPISEHNRLYWYRQTLGQGPEFLTYFQNEAQLEKSRLLSDRFSAERPKGSFSTLEIQRTEQGDSAMYLCASSFSGTQYFGPGTRLLVL.

Notes on this clone: At one end, the junction sequence differs from germline, possibly due to a read error. The rearrangement joins TRBV7-7 to TRBJ2-5; 10 bases are shared with TRBD1. The CDR3 consists of 14 residues. Germline values: CDR1 SSHAT, CDR2 FNYEAQ (reference sequence). CDR3 loop: CASSPTGGEETQYF. CDR3 nucleotide sequence: TGTGCTAGCAGCCCGACAGGGGGCGAGGAGACCCAGTACTTC.

The chain's CDR3 is CASSIPGHSYNEQFF. CDR3 DNA sequence: TGTGCCAGCAGCATACCGGGACACAGCTACAATGAGCAGTTCTTC. The V gene is TRBV7-2, the J gene TRBJ2-1; D possibly corresponds to TRBD1 (6 bases). Germline CDR1 SGHTA, CDR2 FQGNSA. The CDR3 runs to 15 residues. V was shortened by 5 bases and J by 3 bases, with 14 bases between the two germline ends.

This clone came up a few times. CDR3 in amino acids: CASSQGSGRLVYEQYF. CDR3 nucleotides: TGTGCCAGCAGCCAAGGGTCCGGGAGACTCGTCTACGAGCAGTACTTC. The V and J genes are TRBV4-2 and TRBJ2-7; tentatively, D is TRBD2 (6 bases). The CDR3 totals 16 residues. Germline loops: CDR1 LGHNA, CDR2 YNFKEQ. V lost 1 base and J 3 bases, leaving 16 bases between the germline ends.